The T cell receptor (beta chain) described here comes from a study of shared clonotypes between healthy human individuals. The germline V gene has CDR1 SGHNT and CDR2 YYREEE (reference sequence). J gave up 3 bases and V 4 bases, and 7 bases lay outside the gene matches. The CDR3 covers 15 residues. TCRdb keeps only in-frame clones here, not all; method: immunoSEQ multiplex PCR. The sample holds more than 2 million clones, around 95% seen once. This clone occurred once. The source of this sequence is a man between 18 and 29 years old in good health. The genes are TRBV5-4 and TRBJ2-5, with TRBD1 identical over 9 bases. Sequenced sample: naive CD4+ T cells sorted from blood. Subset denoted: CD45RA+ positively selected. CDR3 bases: TGTGCCAGCAGCAACTACCGGGACAGGGAAGAGACCCAGTACTTC. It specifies CASSNYRDREETQYF.